One and the same sample provided the 27 T cell receptor beta chains below, sequenced in a study of T cells in Graves' hyperthyroidism and ophthalmopathy. Amplified TCR beta CDR3 regions came from RNA transcripts. The TCR CDR3 first-round RT-PCR relied on the HTBI primer set. MiXCR, run by TCRdb on the multiplex PCR reads, gives a single entry per CDR3 protein. This table has 400,000 to 550,000 distinct CDR3 sequences, around a quarter appearing once. The source material was blood. Receptors were obtained from a woman younger than 45 with Graves' ophthalmopathy.

V gene TRBV4-2 combines with J gene TRBJ1-1, with D uncertain. CDR3 length: 17 amino acids. V was clipped by 0 bases and J by 11 bases, with 25 bases between them. CDR1 and CDR2 (germline): LGHNA, YNFKEQ. The CDR3 nucleotides read TGTGCCAGCAGCCAAGATGATGAGACACCGGACGGATTAGTGGCTTTCTTT. As protein: CASSQDDETPDGLVAFF.

The table lists this clonotype with a count of one. The chain combines TRBV2 with TRBJ1-1; a weak D match, TRBD1 (6 bases). Germline values: CDR1 SNHLY, CDR2 FYNNEI. Trimming left V 6 bases short and J 1 base short, with 12 bases between. There are 14 residues in the CDR3. CDR3 bases: TGTGCCAGCAGCGGAGGACAGAGGAACACTGAAGCTTTCTTT. It specifies CASSGGQRNTEAFF.

This clonotype was picked up many times. This rearrangement joins TRBV6-2 or TRBV6-3 to TRBJ1-1, with D possibly being TRBD1 (5 bases). The length of the CDR3 is 13 residues. V was cut by 5 bases and J by 6 bases, with 13 bases left in between. CDR1 is MNHEY and CDR2 is SVGEGT in the germline V gene. CDR3 in amino acids: CASSPGSRAEAFF. CDR3 DNA sequence: TGTGCCAGCAGTCCAGGGAGTCGGGCTGAAGCTTTCTTT.

This clonotype came up many times. The genes are TRBV28 and TRBJ2-5; 10 nucleotides match TRBD2. Per germline, CDR1 MDHEN and CDR2 SYDVKM. CDR3 length equals 15 residues. J was trimmed by 2 bases and V by 5 bases; bases with no gene match: 5. In nucleotides, the CDR3 is TGTGCCAGCAGTAAACTAGCGGGGCCTCAAGAGACCCAGTACTTC. Encoded protein: CASSKLAGPQETQYF.

The sample holds many counts of this clonotype. The V gene is TRBV20-1, the J gene TRBJ2-7; possibly TRBD2 for D (7 bases). Germline CDR1 reads DFQATT; CDR2 reads SNEGSKA (reference sequence). V lost 4 bases to trimming and J lost 7 bases, with 20 bases between them. CDR3 length: 14 residues. The CDR3 region is CSATRGAAGYEQYF. CDR3 DNA sequence: TGCAGTGCTACAAGGGGGGCAGCGGGGTATGAGCAGTACTTC.

This chain connects TRBV5-1 to TRBJ2-7; 7 bases are shared with TRBD1. The CDR3 is 14 residues long. V shed 4 bases, J shed 5 bases, and the junction held 9 bases outside the gene matches. The germline gives CDR1 SGHRS, CDR2 YFSETQ. CDR3 residues: CASSRPTGRNEQYF. CDR3 DNA: TGCGCCAGCAGCAGACCGACAGGGCGGAACGAGCAGTACTTC.

V gene TRBV28 combines with J gene TRBJ2-4, with D possibly TRBD1 on 6 matching bases. V lost 5 bases and J lost 4, with 18 bases in between. The CDR3 consists of 16 residues. Germline values: CDR1 MDHEN, CDR2 SYDVKM. The CDR3: CASSARGLRGKNIQYF. In DNA form, the CDR3 reads TGTGCCAGCAGTGCCCGGGGCCTGAGGGGGAAAAACATTCAGTACTTC. The full variable domain, with the rest looked up from reference TRBV28 and TRBJ2-4, is DVKVTQSSRYLVKRTGEKVFLECVQDMDHENMFWYRQDPGLGLRLIYFSYDVKMKEKGDIPEGYSVSREKKERFSLILESASTNQTSMYLCASSARGLRGKNIQYFGAGTRLSVL.

The chain combines TRBV6-1 with TRBJ2-7; a weak D match, TRBD2 (5 bases). Per germline, CDR1 MNHNS and CDR2 SASEGT. This CDR3 has 11 residues. V was cut by 7 bases and J by 3 bases, with 7 bases left in between. The CDR3 here is CASTRDYEQYF. As DNA, the CDR3 is TGTGCCAGCACCCGGGACTACGAGCAGTACTTC.

This clonotype was found many times. The chain employs TRBV5-1 and TRBJ1-2; D possibly corresponds to TRBD1 (6 bases). The V end was cut by 4 bases, the J end by 8 bases, with 21 bases between. Germline loops: CDR1 SGHRS, CDR2 YFSETQ. The CDR3 contains 15 residues. CDR3 coding DNA: TGCGCCAGCAGCGCCGAGGGGGGATCGGTGAGGGGCTACACCTTC. Translation gives CASSAEGGSVRGYTF.

This clonotype came up many times. The chain is built from TRBV27 and TRBJ2-7; TRBD1 aligns across 8 bases. CDR3 length equals 15 residues. Germline trimming cut 4 bases from V and 2 bases from J; bases unmatched to any gene: 7. Per the germline V gene, CDR1 is MNHEY and CDR2 is SMNVEV (reference sequence). CDR3 region: CASSSYGQGPYEQYF. CDR3 DNA sequence: TGTGCCAGCAGTTCCTACGGACAGGGCCCCTACGAGCAGTACTTC.

This chain uses TRBV6-1 with TRBJ2-5; weak D call: TRBD1 (6 bases). Trimming shortened V by 7 bases and J by 5 bases, and 14 bases separated the two germline ends. Germline V CDR1 and CDR2: MNHNS, SASEGT. CDR3 length equals 13 residues. The CDR3 is CASTEQGSETQYF. The CDR3 region has the DNA TGTGCCAGCACCGAACAGGGTTCGGAGACCCAGTACTTC.

In this sample, this clonotype turned up many times. This chain uses TRBV20-1 with TRBJ1-1, with 7 bases aligning to TRBD1. The CDR3 contains 13 residues. The junction had 5 bases not matched to a gene; V was cut back by 4 bases and J by 3 bases. CDR1 is DFQATT and CDR2 is SNEGSKA in the germline V gene (reference sequence). CDR3 DNA sequence: TGCAGTGCTACGACAGGGATGGACACTGAAGCTTTCTTT. This encodes CSATTGMDTEAFF.

This clonotype appeared once. The rearrangement links TRBV20-1 to TRBJ2-7; 13 positions agree with TRBD2. J lost 5 bases, V lost 6 bases, and 4 bases had no gene match. The CDR3 runs to 13 residues. Germline assignment: CDR1 DFQATT and CDR2 SNEGSKA (reference sequence). CDR3 loop: CSAGTSGIHEQYF. CDR3 DNA sequence: TGCAGTGCGGGGACTAGCGGGATACACGAGCAGTACTTC.

This clonotype has a count of ten or more. The gene calls are TRBV12-3 or TRBV12-4 and TRBJ2-7, with a weak D call TRBD1 (6 bases). Trimming cost V 5 bases and J 7 bases, with 9 bases left between them. The CDR3 length is 11 residues. The DNA for the CDR3 is TGTGCCAGCAGTCAGGGGCTAGAGCAGTACTTC. Residues: CASSQGLEQYF.

This clonotype was picked up many times. The chain employs TRBV13 and TRBJ1-1; maybe TRBD1 (5 bases). The V end was cut by 5 bases, the J end by 3 bases, with 13 bases between. Germline CDR1 is PRHDT and CDR2 is FYEKMQ (reference sequence). This CDR3 contains 14 residues. CDR3 sequence reads: CASSLSGLDTEAFF. The DNA of the CDR3 is TGTGCCAGCAGCCTATCAGGGCTCGACACTGAAGCTTTCTTT.

Regarding this clonotype: The junction shows a germline mismatch at one end, possibly a read error. The J gene is TRBJ1-2, the V gene TRBV13, with 10 bases fitting TRBD1. The CDR3 runs 15 residues. From germline, CDR1 is PRHDT and CDR2 FYEKMQ (reference sequence). CDR3 DNA sequence: TGTGTCAGCAGCCCCGAACTGACAGGGGGCGACGGCTACACCTTC. It translates to CVSSPELTGGDGYTF.

In this sample, this clonotype turned up many times. V and J are TRBV7-3 and TRBJ2-2; D not certain. Germline values: CDR1 SGHTA, CDR2 FQGTGA. The CDR3 runs 14 residues. Deletions cut 4 bases from V and 6 bases from J, with 12 bases between. CDR3 nucleotides: TGTGCCAGCAGCTCCCTGGTGAGCGCCGGGGAGCTGTTTTTT. It yields the protein CASSSLVSAGELFF.

As regards this clonotype: One end of the junction is discordant with germline, which a read error may explain. This rearrangement joins TRBV28 to TRBJ2-7, with 9 bases aligning to TRBD1. This CDR3 is built from 12 residues. Germline values: CDR1 MDHEN, CDR2 SYDVKM. The CDR3 loop reads CASSRGQGDSKF. CDR3 DNA sequence: TGTGCCAGCAGTAGGGGACAGGGAGACAGTAAGTTC.

This clonotype was seen repeatedly, ten times or more. The chain couples TRBV7-8 to TRBJ1-2; D unresolved. CDR3 length: 15 amino acids. Germline V gene sequence: CDR1 SGHVS, CDR2 FQNEAQ. The V end lost 2 bases, the J end lost 2 bases, and 12 bases lay between the germline ends. The CDR3 reads CASSLSFESNYGYTF. Here the CDR3 DNA reads TGTGCCAGCAGCTTATCATTCGAGTCGAACTATGGCTACACCTTC.

Many counts were recorded for this clonotype. This sequence joins TRBV20-1 and TRBJ2-5; a weak D match, TRBD1 (6 bases). The V end lost 2 bases, the J end lost 2 bases, and 15 bases lay between the germline ends. CDR3 length: 15 amino acids. Germline values: CDR1 DFQATT, CDR2 SNEGSKA (reference sequence). CDR3: CSARRPGTPQETQYF. CDR3 DNA: TGCAGTGCTAGACGACCCGGGACACCGCAAGAGACCCAGTACTTC.

About this clonotype itself: A read error may account for a junction end that differs from germline. V is TRBV3-1 and J is TRBJ2-7; D ambiguous. CDR3 length equals 14 residues. CDR1 and CDR2 from the germline V gene are LGHDT and YNNKEL (reference sequence). The CDR3 DNA reads TGTGCCAGCAGCCAAGGTTCCCACCTTTACGAGCAGTGCTTC. This encodes CASSQGSHLYEQCF.

This clonotype has a count of ten or more. The CDR3 loop reads CSANMAAGGRYETQYF. The CDR3 bases are TGCAGTGCCAACATGGCGGCGGGGGGGCGGTATGAGACCCAGTACTTC. V is TRBV20-1 and J is TRBJ2-5, with 9 bases identical to TRBD2. The junction had 16 bases not matched to a gene; V was cut back by 6 bases and J by 5 bases. CDR3 size: 16 residues. Germline loops: CDR1 DFQATT, CDR2 SNEGSKA (reference sequence).

This clonotype was observed at least ten times. This sequence joins TRBV11-2 and TRBJ2-7, with D perhaps matching TRBD1 (6 bases). CDR1 is SGHAT, CDR2 FQNNGV, per germline. Trimming took off 0 bases at V and 6 bases at J, with 12 bases between the two ends. The CDR3 length is 14 residues. The CDR3 here is CASSLEITGTEQYF. The CDR3 DNA follows: TGTGCCAGCAGCTTAGAGATCACAGGGACCGAGCAGTACTTC.

This clonotype came up many times. The chain combines TRBV6-5 with TRBJ2-5, with 8 bases aligning to TRBD2. Germline values: CDR1 MNHEY, CDR2 SVGAGI. V gave up 6 bases and J gave up 4 bases; unmatched junction bases: 13. The CDR3 consists of 16 residues. The CDR3 region has the DNA TGTGCCAGCAGCCCACTGAACGGGGGGGCGGCAGAGACCCAGTACTTC. It translates to CASSPLNGGAAETQYF.

This clonotype was detected only a few times. The chain combines TRBV12-5 with TRBJ1-1, with a weak D call TRBD1 (6 bases). With 2 bases removed from V and 5 bases from J, the gap between germline ends came to 15 bases. The CDR3 has 15 amino acids. In germline, CDR1 is LGHNT, CDR2 FRNRAP. The CDR3 loop is CASGLNQGRGTEAFF. The CDR3 DNA is TGTGCTAGTGGTTTGAATCAGGGGCGTGGGACTGAAGCTTTCTTT.

This clonotype occurred many times. The chain recombines TRBV12-3 or TRBV12-4 with TRBJ2-7; possibly TRBD2 for D (7 bases). V lost 5 bases, J lost 2 bases, and 10 bases lay in between. The CDR3 extends over 13 amino acids. Here the CDR3 reads CASSEGGAYEQYF. The CDR3 bases are TGTGCCAGCAGTGAAGGGGGGGCCTACGAGCAGTACTTC.

The V gene is TRBV11-2, the J gene TRBJ1-6; D possibly corresponds to TRBD1 (5 bases). Trimming removed 1 base from V and 7 bases from J, with 5 bases in between. The CDR3 is 13 amino acids. Germline V gene sequence: CDR1 SGHAT, CDR2 FQNNGV. The CDR3 loop is CASSLAGNSPLHF. CDR3 DNA: TGTGCCAGCAGCTTAGCAGGGAATTCACCCCTCCACTTT.